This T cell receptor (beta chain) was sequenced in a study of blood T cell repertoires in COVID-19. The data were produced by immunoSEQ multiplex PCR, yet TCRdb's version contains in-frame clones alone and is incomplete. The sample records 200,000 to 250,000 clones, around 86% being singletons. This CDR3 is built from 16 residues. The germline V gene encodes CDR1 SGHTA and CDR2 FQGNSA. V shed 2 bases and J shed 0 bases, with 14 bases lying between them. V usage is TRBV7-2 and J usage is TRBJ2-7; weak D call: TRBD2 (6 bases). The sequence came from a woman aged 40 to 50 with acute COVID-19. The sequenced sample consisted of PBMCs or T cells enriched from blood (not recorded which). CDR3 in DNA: TGTGCCAGCAGCTTATTCGGTGGCGGGGACTCCTACGAGCAGTACTTC. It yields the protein CASSLFGGGDSYEQYF.